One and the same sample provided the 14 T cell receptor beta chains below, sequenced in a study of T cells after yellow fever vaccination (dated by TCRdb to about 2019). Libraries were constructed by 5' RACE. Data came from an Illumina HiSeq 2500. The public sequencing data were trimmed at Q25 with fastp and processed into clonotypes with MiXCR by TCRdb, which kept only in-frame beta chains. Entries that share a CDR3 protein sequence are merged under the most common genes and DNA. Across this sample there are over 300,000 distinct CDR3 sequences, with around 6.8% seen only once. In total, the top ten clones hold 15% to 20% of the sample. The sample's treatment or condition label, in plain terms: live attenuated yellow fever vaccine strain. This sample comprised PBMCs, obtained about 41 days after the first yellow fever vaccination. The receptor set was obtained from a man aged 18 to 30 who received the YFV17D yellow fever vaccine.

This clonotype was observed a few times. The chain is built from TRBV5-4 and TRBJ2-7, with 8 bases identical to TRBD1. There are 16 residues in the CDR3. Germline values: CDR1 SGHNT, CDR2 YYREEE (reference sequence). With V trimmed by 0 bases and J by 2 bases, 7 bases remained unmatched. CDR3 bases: TGTGCCAGCAGCTTGGAGCCCAGGGGGCAGACCTACGAGCAGTACTTC. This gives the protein CASSLEPRGQTYEQYF. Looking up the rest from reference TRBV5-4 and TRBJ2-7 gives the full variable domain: ETGVTQSPTHLIKTRGQQVTLRCSSQSGHNTVSWYQQALGQGPQFIFQYYREEENGRGNFPPRFSGLQFPNYSSELNVNALELDDSALYLCASSLEPRGQTYEQYFGPGTRLTVT.

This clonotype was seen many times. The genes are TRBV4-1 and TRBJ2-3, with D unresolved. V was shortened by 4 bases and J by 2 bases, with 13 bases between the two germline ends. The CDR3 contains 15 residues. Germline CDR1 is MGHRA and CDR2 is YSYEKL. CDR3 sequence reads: CASSPGRQLTDTQYF. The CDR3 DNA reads TGCGCCAGCAGCCCTGGACGGCAGCTCACAGATACGCAGTATTTT.

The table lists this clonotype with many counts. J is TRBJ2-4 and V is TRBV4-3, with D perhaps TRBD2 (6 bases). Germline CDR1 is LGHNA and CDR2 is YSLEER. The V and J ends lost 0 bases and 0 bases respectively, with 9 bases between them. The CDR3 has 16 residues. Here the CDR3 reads CASSQDGGIAKNIQYF. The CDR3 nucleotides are TGCGCCAGCAGCCAAGACGGAGGGATAGCCAAAAACATTCAGTACTTC.

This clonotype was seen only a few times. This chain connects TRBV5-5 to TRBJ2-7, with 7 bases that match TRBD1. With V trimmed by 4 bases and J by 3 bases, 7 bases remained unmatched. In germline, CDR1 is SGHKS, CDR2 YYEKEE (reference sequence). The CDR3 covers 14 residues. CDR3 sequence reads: CASSRIDRDYEQYV. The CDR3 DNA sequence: TGTGCCAGCAGCCGGATCGACAGGGACTACGAGCAGTACGTC.

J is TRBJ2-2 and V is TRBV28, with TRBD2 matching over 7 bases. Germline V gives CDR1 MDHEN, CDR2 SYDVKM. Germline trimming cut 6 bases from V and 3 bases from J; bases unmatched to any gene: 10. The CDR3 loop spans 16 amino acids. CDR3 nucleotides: TGTGCCAGCAGCCCCGCGGGGAGGGAGGACACCGGGGAGCTGTTTTTT. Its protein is CASSPAGREDTGELFF.

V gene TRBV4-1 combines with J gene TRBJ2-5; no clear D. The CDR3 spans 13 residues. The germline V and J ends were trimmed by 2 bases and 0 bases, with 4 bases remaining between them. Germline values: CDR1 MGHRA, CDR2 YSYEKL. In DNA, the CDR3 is TGCGCCAGCAGCCAACTTCACCAAGAGACCCAGTACTTC. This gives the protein CASSQLHQETQYF.

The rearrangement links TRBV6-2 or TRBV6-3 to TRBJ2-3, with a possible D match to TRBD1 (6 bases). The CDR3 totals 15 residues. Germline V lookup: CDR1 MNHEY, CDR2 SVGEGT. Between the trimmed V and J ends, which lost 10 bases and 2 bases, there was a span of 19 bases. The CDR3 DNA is TGTGCCACAAACTCAGGACAGCTCAACACAGATACGCAGTATTTT. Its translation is CATNSGQLNTDTQYF.

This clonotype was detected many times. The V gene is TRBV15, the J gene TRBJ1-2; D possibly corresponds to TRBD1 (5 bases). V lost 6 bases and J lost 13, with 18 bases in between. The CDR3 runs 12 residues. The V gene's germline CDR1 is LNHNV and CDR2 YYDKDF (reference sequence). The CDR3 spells CATSLEGGAGTF. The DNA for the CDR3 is TGTGCCACCAGTCTCGAAGGAGGGGCTGGCACCTTC.

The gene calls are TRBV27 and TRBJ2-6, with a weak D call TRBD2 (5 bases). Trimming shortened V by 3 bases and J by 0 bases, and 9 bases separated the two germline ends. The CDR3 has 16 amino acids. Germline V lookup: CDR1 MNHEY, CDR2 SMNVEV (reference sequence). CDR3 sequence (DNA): TGTGCCAGCAGTTTTAGCGAACCCTCTGGGGCCAACGTCCTGACTTTC. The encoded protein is CASSFSEPSGANVLTF.

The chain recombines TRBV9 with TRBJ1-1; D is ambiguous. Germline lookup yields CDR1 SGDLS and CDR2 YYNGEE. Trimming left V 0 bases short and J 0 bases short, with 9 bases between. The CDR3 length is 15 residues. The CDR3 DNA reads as TGTGCCAGCAGCGTAGTAACGGGTATGAACACTGAAGCTTTCTTT. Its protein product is CASSVVTGMNTEAFF.

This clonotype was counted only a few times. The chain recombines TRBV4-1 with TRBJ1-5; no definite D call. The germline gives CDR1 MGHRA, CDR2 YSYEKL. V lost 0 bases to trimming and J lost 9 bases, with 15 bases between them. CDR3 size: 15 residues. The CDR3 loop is CASSQDPGSLSPQHF. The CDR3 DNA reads TGCGCCAGCAGCCAAGATCCGGGGTCTCTTTCGCCCCAGCATTTT.

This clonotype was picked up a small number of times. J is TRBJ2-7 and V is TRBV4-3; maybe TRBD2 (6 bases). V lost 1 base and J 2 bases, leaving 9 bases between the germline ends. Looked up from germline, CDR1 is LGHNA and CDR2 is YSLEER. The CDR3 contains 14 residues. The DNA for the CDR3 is TGCGCCAGCAGCCAAGTTGGGGGGACCTACGAGCAGTACTTC. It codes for CASSQVGGTYEQYF.

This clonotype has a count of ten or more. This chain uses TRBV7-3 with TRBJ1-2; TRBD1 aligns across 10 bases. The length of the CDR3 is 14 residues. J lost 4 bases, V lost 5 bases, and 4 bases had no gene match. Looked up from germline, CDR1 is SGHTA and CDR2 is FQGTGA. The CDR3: CASSPGQGGYGYTF. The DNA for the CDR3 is TGTGCCAGCAGCCCCGGACAGGGGGGCTATGGCTACACCTTC.

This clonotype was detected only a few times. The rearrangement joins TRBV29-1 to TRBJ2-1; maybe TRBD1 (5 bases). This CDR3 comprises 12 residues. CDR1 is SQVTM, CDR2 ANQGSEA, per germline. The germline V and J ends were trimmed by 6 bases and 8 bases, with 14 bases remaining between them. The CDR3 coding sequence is TGCAGCGTCTCTCGGCAGGGCGATGAGCAGTTCTTC. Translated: CSVSRQGDEQFF.